The clone carrying this TCR beta chain came up a few times. Unique molecular identifiers were incorporated during preparation of the TCRbeta library. TCRdb itself ran the PCR reads through MiXCR, one entry per CDR3 protein. The table includes about 900,000 distinct CDR3 sequences, around 30% detected once. The data derive from a study of T-cell reconstitution after alpha-beta-depleted transplantation in children. CDR3 length: 12 amino acids. Trimming pared 7 bases from V and 11 bases from J, leaving 15 bases between. This clonotype was obtained from a boy younger than two who had a stem cell transplant for SCID, so the T cells may come from the graft donor. Source: PBMCs, mostly from graft donor cells, taken 360 days after TCRalphabeta/CD19-depleted stem cell transplant. V usage is TRBV12-3 or TRBV12-4 and J usage is TRBJ1-5; no firm D call. The CDR3 here is CASTFGWGTQHF. In DNA, the CDR3 is TGTGCCAGCACCTTCGGATGGGGAACCCAGCATTTT.